This passage covers 8 T cell receptor beta chains from one sample sequenced in a study of CD8+CD57+ T cells in acquired aplastic anemia. TCR beta VDJ and CDR3 were profiled, and genomic DNA was the template. TCRdb processed the reads anew with MiXCR; each CDR3 protein has one entry. The table lists hundreds of thousands of distinct CDR3 sequences, 60% to 80% of them singletons, with 3% to 4.5% in the top ten. Sequencing used sorted CD4+, CD8+, or CD8+CD57+ T cells (not recorded which) from PBMCs. These receptors all come from a human donor in good health, serving as a control.

The chain has TRBV10-1 and TRBJ1-3, with a weak D call TRBD1 (5 bases). The V gene's germline CDR1 is WNHNN and CDR2 SYGVQD (reference sequence). The CDR3 is 15 residues long. Trimming left V 0 bases short and J 2 bases short, with 8 bases between. The CDR3 nucleotides are TGCGCCAGCAGTGAGTCGGGGGGACCTGGAAACACCATATATTTT. Protein: CASSESGGPGNTIYF.

The V gene is TRBV15, the J gene TRBJ1-6, with a possible D match to TRBD1 (5 bases). Per germline, CDR1 LNHNV and CDR2 YYDKDF (reference sequence). Trimming removed 3 bases from V and 14 bases from J, with 17 bases in between. The CDR3 is 14 amino acids. The CDR3, as DNA: TGTGCCACCAGCAGGACAGTGGATAATTCGGCCCTCCACTTT. Amino acid sequence: CATSRTVDNSALHF.

The chain recombines TRBV7-2 with TRBJ2-7, with 7 bases aligning to TRBD1. Per germline, CDR1 SGHTA and CDR2 FQGNSA. The CDR3 is made up of 17 amino acids. Trimming removed 0 bases from V and 7 bases from J; junction bases left unmatched: 15. The CDR3 nucleotides are TGTGCCAGCAGCTTAGCGCGAGTAGGGGGCGCTATAGGGGAGCAGTACTTC. Protein: CASSLARVGGAIGEQYF.

Of note for this clonotype: This CDR3 is missing its conserved last phenylalanine or tryptophan, likely due to a read error. The rearrangement uses TRBV19 and TRBJ2-2, with TRBD1 as a possible D gene (7 bases). V lost 9 bases and J lost 12, with 26 bases in between. Germline-derived CDR1 and CDR2 are LNHDA and SQIVND (reference sequence). The CDR3 has 15 residues. CDR3 bases: TGTGCCAGCAGCATCCAGGGGGGTATCGGGGAGCAGCTGTTTTGT. Translating gives CASSIQGGIGEQLFC.

This clonotype was picked up a small number of times. An end of the junction differs from the germline gene, which may be a read error. The chain has TRBV18 and TRBJ1-2; 10 bases line up with TRBD1. The germline V gene has CDR1 KGHSH and CDR2 LQKENI. This CDR3 spans 14 amino acids. The CDR3 protein is CASSPAGQGVSGRF. The CDR3 region has the DNA TGTGCCAGCTCACCCGCCGGACAGGGGGTTTCAGGTCGATTC.

About this clonotype itself: A much larger clone lies a single base off, so this may be a read error. The chain couples TRBV7-2 to TRBJ2-5; D may match TRBD1 or TRBD2 (6 bases each). Germline V gene sequence: CDR1 SGHTA, CDR2 FQGNSA. CDR3 length equals 13 residues. The chain's CDR3 is CASKVGGAETQCF. In nucleotides, the CDR3 is TGTGCCAGCAAGGTGGGGGGCGCGGAGACCCAGTGCTTC. Supplemented by reference TRBV7-2 and TRBJ2-5, the full variable domain reads GAGVSQSPSNKVTEKGKDVELRCDPISGHTALYWYRQSLGQGLEFLIYFQGNSAPDKSGLPSDRFSAERTGGSVSTLTIQRTQQEDSAVYLCASKVGGAETQCFGPGTRLLVL.

Comments on this clonotype: A junction boundary mismatches the germline segment, possibly from a read error. The V call is TRBV2, the J call TRBJ1-2; D might be TRBD1 (5 bases). In germline, CDR1 is SNHLY, CDR2 FYNNEI. The CDR3 runs to 16 residues. CDR3 nucleotide sequence: TGTGCCAGCAGCCGAGGCAGGGTCACTTCGGACACCGGGGACCTGTTC. Protein product: CASSRGRVTSDTGDLF.

This chain connects TRBV2 to TRBJ2-5; 8 bases align to TRBD1. V shed 7 bases and J 5 bases; nucleotides not matched to a gene: 3. This CDR3 has 12 amino acids. Germline CDR1 SNHLY, CDR2 FYNNEI. CDR3 bases: TGTGCCAGCACAGGGGGCGCGGAGACCCAGTACTTC. As protein: CASTGGAETQYF.